This T cell receptor (beta chain) comes out of a study of T cell repertoires in cytomegalovirus infection. Study information: HLA-B-restricted CMV epitopes that are well studied, plus recently identified HLA-C-restricted ones, were used by the study. Both a matching HLA type and CMV infection were indicated by public TCR beta signatures.

Study-level findings and limits: Ex vivo, HLA-C-restricted CMV-specific TCR beta clonotypes prevailed over the rest of the response.

This CDR3 region has 18 residues. V shed 4 bases, J shed 0 bases, and the junction held 8 bases outside the gene matches. Note on this clonotype: Its specificity is not known.

TCRdb used MiXCR to reprocess the reads, holding one entry per CDR3 protein. This sample has hundreds of thousands of distinct CDR3 sequences, with 25% to 35% found just once. The material sequenced was cultured PBMCs, taken from culture after CMV antigen stimulation. The chain employs TRBV12-3 or TRBV12-4 and TRBJ2-3; 12 positions agree with TRBD2. The TCR originated in a human donor in good health (CMV status not recorded). Some clones in this sample may be carry-over from other donors' samples. This CDR3 reads CASSSRLAGVTSTDTQYF. The DNA of the CDR3 is TGTGCCAGCAGTTCCCGACTAGCGGGGGTAACTAGCACAGATACGCAGTATTTT.